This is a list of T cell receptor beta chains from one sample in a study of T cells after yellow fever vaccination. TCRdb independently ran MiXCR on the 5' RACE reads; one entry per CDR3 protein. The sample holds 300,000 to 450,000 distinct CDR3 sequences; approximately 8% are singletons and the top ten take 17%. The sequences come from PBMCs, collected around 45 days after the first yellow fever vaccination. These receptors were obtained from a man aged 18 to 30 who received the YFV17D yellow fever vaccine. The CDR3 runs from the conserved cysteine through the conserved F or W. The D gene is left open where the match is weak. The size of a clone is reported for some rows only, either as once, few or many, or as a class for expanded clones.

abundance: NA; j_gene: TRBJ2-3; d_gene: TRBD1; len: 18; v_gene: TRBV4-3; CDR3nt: TGCGCCAGCAGCCAAGCATTGAGACAGGGTCCTAGCACAGATACGCAGTATTTT; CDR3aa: CASSQALRQGPSTDTQYF
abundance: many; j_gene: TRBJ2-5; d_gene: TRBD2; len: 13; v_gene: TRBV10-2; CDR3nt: TGCGCCAGCAGTGAGACTAGCGGAGAGACCCAGTACTTC; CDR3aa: CASSETSGETQYF
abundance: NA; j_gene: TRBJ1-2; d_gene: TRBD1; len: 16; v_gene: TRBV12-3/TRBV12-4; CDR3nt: TGTGCCAGCAGCTCCATGAGACAGGGAGGACTAAGAGGCTACACCTTC; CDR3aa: CASSSMRQGGLRGYTF
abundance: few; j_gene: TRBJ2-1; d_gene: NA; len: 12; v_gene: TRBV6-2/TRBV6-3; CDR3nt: TGTGCCAGCAGAACCCTAGACAATGAGCAGTTCTTC; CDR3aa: CASRTLDNEQFF
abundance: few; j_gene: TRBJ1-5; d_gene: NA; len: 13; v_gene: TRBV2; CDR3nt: TGTGCCAGCAGTCCGGGCCTGAATCAGCCCCAGCATTTT; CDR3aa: CASSPGLNQPQHF
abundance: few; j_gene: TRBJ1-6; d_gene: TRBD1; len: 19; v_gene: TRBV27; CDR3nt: TGTGCCAGCAGTCCCCGCGTTCCCAGGGGGAGGACCTATAATTCACCCCTCCACTTT; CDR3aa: CASSPRVPRGRTYNSPLHF
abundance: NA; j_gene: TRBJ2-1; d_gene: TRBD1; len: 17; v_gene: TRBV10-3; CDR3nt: TGTGCCATCAGTGAGACCCGGACAGGGAACGCCTACAATGAGCAGTTCTTC; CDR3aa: CAISETRTGNAYNEQFF
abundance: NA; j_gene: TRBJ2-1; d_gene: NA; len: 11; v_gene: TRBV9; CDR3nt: TGTGCCAGCAGGTCGGAGGGCGAGCAGTTCTTC; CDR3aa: CASRSEGEQFF
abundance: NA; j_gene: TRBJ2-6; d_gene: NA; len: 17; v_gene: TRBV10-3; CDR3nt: TGTGCCATCAGTGAGCAGACGGGGGGCCCTGGGGCCAACGTCCTGACTTTC; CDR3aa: CAISEQTGGPGANVLTF
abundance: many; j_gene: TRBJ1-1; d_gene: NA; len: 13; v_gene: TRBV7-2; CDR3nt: TGTGCCAGCAGCAAGTGGGGAGGGGCTGAAGCTTTCTTT; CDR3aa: CASSKWGGAEAFF
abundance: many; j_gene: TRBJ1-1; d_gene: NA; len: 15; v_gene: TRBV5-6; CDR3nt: TGTGCCAGCAGCCCTAGGTGGGGGGTCGGCACTGAAGCTTTCTTT; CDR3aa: CASSPRWGVGTEAFF
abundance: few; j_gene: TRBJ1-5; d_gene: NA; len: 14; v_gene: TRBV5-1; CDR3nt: TGCGCCAGCAGCTTGATGGGGGGCAATCAGCCCCAGCATTTT; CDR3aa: CASSLMGGNQPQHF
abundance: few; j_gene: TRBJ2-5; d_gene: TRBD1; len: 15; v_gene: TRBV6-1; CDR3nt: TGTGCCAGCAGTGATTGGACAGGGGCACGGGAGACCCAGTACTTC; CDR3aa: CASSDWTGARETQYF
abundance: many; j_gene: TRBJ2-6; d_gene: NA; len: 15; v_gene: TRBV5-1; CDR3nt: TGCGCCAGCAGCTTTGGAATCTCTGGGGCCAACGTCCTGACTTTC; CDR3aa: CASSFGISGANVLTF
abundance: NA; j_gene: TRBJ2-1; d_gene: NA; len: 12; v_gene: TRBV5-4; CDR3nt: TGTGCCAGCAGCTTGGCCGGTGGTAAGCAGTTCTTC; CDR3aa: CASSLAGGKQFF
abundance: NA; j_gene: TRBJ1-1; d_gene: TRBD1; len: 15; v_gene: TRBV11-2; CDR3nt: TGTGCCAGCAGCAGACAGGGGCGGGTGAACACTGAAGCTTTCTTT; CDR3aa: CASSRQGRVNTEAFF
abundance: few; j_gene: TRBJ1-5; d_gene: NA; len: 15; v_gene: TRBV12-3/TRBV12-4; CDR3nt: TGTGCCAGCAGTTTCGATGGCGGGCGCAATCAGCCCCAGCATTTT; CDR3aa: CASSFDGGRNQPQHF
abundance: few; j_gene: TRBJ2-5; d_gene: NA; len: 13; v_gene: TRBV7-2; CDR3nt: TGTGCCAGCAGCTTTGGGGCGGGGGAGACCCAGTACTTC; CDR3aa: CASSFGAGETQYF
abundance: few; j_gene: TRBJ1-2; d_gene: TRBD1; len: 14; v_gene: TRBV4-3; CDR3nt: TGCGCCAGCAGCCAAGAAGGGACAGGGGATGGCTACACCTTC; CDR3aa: CASSQEGTGDGYTF
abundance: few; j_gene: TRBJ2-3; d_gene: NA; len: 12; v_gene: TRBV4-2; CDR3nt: TGTGCCAGCAGCCAAGAGTATGATACGCAGTATTTT; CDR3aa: CASSQEYDTQYF
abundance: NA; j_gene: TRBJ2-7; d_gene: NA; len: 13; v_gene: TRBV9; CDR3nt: TGTGCCAGCAGCGAGGGGATCTACGGTGAGCAGTACTTC; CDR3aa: CASSEGIYGEQYF
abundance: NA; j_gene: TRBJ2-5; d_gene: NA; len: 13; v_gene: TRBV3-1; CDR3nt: TGTGCCAGCAGCTTCGACGGTCAAGAGACCCAGTACTTC; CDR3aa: CASSFDGQETQYF
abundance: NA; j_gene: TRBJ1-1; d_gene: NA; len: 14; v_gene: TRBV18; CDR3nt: TGTGCCAGCTCACCAGGGGTCGGGGACACTGAAGCTTTCTTT; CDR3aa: CASSPGVGDTEAFF
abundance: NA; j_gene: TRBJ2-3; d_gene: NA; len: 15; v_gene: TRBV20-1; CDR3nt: TGCAGTGCTAGGGACTACCCAAACCCCACAGATACGCAGTATTTT; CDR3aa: CSARDYPNPTDTQYF
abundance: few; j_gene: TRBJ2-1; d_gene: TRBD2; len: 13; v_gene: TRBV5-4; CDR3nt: TGTGCCAGCAGCTTGCGGGGGGGCGGTGAGCAGTTCTTC; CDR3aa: CASSLRGGGEQFF
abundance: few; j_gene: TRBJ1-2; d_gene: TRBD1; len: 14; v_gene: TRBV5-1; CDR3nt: TGCGCCAGCAGCTCATGGGGGACAGCCTATGGCTACACCTTC; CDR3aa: CASSSWGTAYGYTF
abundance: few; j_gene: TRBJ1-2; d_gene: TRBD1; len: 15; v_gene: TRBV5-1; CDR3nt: TGCGCCAGTTCCGAAAATTACCGGGACAGCTATGGCTACACCTTC; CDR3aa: CASSENYRDSYGYTF
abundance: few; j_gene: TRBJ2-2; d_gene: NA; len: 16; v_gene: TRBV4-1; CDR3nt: TGCGCCAGCAGCCAAGATGCTAGCCCTGGGCGGGGGGAGCTGTTTTTT; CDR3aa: CASSQDASPGRGELFF
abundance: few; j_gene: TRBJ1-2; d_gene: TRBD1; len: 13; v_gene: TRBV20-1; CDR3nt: TGCAGTGCTAGAGAGGACAGGGTGAATGGCTACACCTTC; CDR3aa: CSAREDRVNGYTF
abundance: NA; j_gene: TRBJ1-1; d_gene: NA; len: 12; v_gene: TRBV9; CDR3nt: TGTGCCAGCAGCCAGCAGAACACTGAAGCTTTCTTT; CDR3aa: CASSQQNTEAFF
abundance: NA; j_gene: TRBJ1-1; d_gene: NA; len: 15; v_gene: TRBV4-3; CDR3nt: TGCGCCAGCAGCCAAGGGAACGGTCTGAACACTGAAGCTTTCTTT; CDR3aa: CASSQGNGLNTEAFF
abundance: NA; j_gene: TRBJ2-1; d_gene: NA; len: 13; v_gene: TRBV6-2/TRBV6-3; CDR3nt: TGTGCCAGCGTTTACTCGTCCTACAATGAGCAGTTCTTC; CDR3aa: CASVYSSYNEQFF
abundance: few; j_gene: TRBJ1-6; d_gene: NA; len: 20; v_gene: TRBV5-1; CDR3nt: TGCGCCAGCAGCTTCCAATACGGGGCAGGCTTAGGATCCTATAATTCACCCCTCCACTTT; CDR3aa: CASSFQYGAGLGSYNSPLHF
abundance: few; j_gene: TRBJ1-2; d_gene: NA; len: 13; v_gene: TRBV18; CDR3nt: TGTGCCAGCTCACCGCCGGACAGTTATGGCTACACCTTC; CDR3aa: CASSPPDSYGYTF
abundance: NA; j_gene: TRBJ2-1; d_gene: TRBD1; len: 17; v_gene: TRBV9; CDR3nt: TGTGCCAGCAGCGGACGAGGTCGGGACAGTTGGGGCAATGAGCAGTTCTTC; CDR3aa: CASSGRGRDSWGNEQFF
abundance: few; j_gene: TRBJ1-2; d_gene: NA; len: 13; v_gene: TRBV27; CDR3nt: TGTGCCAGCAGTCCGTGGGTGAACTATGGCTACACCTTC; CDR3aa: CASSPWVNYGYTF
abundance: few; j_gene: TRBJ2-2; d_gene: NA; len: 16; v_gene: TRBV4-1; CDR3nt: TGCGCCAGCAGCCAAGGAGCCGTGTTACGCACCGGGGAGCTGTTTTTT; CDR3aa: CASSQGAVLRTGELFF
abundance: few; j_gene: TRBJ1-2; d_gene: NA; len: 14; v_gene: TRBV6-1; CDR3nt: TGTGCCAGCAGATCAGACAGTACCGTCTATGGCTACACCTTC; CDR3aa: CASRSDSTVYGYTF
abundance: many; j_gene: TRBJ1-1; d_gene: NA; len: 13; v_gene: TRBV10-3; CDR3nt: TGTGCCATCAGTGGGAAGCTTGACACTGAAGCTTTCTTT; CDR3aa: CAISGKLDTEAFF
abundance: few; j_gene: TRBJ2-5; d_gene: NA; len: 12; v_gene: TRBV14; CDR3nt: TGTGCCAGCAGCCGAGGGGGAGGGACCCAGTACTTC; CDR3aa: CASSRGGGTQYF
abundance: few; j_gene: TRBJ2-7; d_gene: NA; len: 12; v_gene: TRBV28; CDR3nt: TGTGCCAGCAGCCAACCGGCCTACGAGCAGTACTTC; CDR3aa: CASSQPAYEQYF
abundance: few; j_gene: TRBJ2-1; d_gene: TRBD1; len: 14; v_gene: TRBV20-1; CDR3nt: TGCAGTGCTCGAACCGGGACAGAATACAATGAGCAGTTCTTC; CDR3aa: CSARTGTEYNEQFF
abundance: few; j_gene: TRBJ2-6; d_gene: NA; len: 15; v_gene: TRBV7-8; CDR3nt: TGTGCCAGCAGCTTACCTGGCTCTGGGGCCAACGTCCTGACTTTC; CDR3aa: CASSLPGSGANVLTF
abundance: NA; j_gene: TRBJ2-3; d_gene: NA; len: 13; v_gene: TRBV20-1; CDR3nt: TGCAGTCCCACCGGTTCTAGCACAGATACGCAGTATTTT; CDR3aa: CSPTGSSTDTQYF
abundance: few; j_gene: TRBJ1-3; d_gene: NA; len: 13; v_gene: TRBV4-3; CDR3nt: TGCGCCAGCAGCCAAGAAGGAGGAAACACCATATATTTT; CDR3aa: CASSQEGGNTIYF
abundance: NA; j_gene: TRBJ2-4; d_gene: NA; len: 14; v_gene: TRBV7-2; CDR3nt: TGTGCCAGCAGCTTAGGCGGAGGGTGGGACATTCAGTACTTC; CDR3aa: CASSLGGGWDIQYF
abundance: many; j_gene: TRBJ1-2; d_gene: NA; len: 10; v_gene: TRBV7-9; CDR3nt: TGTGCCAGCGGGGACTATGGCTACACCTTC; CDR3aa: CASGDYGYTF
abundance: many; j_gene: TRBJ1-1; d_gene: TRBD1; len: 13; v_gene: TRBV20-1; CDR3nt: TGCAGTGCGCCGGGACAGGCGAACACTGAAGCTTTCTTT; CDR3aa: CSAPGQANTEAFF
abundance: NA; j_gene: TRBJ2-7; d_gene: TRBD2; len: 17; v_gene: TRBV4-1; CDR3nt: TGCGCCAGCAGCCGGCTGAACCTAGCGGGGGGCTCCTACGAGCAGTACTTC; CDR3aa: CASSRLNLAGGSYEQYF
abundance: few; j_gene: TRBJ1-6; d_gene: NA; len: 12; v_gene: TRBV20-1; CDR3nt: TGCAGTGCTCCGGGGAGGGCATCACCCCTCCACTTT; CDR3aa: CSAPGRASPLHF
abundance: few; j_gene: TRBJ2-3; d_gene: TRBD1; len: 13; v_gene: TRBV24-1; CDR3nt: TGTGCCACCCTCGACAGGGGGCCAGATACGCAGTATTTT; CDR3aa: CATLDRGPDTQYF
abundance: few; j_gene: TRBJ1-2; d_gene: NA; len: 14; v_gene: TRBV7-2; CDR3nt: TGTGCCAGCAGCCCAGGACAGCCTCTCTATGGCTACACCTTC; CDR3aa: CASSPGQPLYGYTF
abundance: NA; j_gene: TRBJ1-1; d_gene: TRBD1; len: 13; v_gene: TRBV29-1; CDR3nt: TGCAGCGCCAGGGGGAGAGGGATTGCTGAAGCTTTCTTT; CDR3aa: CSARGRGIAEAFF
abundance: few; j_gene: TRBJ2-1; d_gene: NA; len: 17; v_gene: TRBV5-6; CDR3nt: TGTGCCAGCAGCTTACCCCGAGGTAGGGGGTCGTGGAATGAGCAGTTCTTC; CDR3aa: CASSLPRGRGSWNEQFF
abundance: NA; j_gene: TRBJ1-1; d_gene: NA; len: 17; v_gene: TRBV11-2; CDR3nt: TGTGCCAGCAGCCCCGCCGGGGACACTTCTATGAACACTGAAGCTTTCTTT; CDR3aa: CASSPAGDTSMNTEAFF
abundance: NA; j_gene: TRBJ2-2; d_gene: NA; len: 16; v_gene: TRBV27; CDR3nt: TGTGCCAGCAGTTTAAGGGGGGGCCGGGACACCGGGGAGCTGTTTTTT; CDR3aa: CASSLRGGRDTGELFF
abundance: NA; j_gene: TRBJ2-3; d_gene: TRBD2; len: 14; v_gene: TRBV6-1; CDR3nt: TGTGCCAGCAAAATAGCGGGGGGAGAAGATACGCAGTATTTT; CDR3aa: CASKIAGGEDTQYF
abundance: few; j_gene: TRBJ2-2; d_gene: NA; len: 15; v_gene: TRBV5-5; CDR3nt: TGTGCCAGCAGCTTCTTCGGGGGAAACACCGGGGAGCTGTTTTTT; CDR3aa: CASSFFGGNTGELFF